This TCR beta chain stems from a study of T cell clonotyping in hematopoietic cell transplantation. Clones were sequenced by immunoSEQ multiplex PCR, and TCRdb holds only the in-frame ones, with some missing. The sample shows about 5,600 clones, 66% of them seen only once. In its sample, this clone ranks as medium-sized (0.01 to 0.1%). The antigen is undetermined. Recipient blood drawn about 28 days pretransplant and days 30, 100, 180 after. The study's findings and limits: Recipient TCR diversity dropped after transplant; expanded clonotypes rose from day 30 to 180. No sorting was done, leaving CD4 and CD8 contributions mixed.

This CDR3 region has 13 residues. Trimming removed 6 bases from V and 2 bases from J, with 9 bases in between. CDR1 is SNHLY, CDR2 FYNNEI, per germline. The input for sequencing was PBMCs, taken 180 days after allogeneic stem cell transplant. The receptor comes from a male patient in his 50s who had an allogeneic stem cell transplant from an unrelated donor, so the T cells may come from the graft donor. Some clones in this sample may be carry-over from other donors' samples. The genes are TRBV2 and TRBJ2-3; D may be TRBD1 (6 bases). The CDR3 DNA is TGTGCCAGCAGGGGGGACAACACAGATACGCAGTATTTT. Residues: CASRGDNTDTQYF.